These T cell receptor beta chains were read from a single sample in a study of OX40 agonist ivuxolimab in advanced cancers. Profiled with immunoSEQ multiplex PCR; TCRdb holds only in-frame clones, not every one. The data hold around 82,000 clones, with less than 90% observed a single time. The starting material was CD4+ or CD8+ T cells sorted from blood, obtained in a trial of the OX40 agonist ivuxolimab. These TCRs come from an adult with an advanced solid tumor such as melanoma, head and neck, liver or kidney cancer. The CDR3 runs from the conserved cysteine through the conserved F or W. D genes are given only for firm matches. Not all rows give a size; the values are once, few, many and, for expanded clones, a class.

v_gene: TRBV18
j_gene: TRBJ1-1
len: 15
abundance: -
d_gene: -
CDR3aa: CASSPRQDGNTEAFF
CDR3nt: TGTGCCAGCTCACCCAGGCAGGACGGGAACACTGAAGCTTTCTTT

v_gene: TRBV7-9
j_gene: TRBJ2-1
len: 15
abundance: -
d_gene: TRBD2
CDR3aa: CASSPRLAAYNEQFF
CDR3nt: TGTGCCAGCAGCCCGCGACTAGCGGCCTACAATGAGCAGTTCTTC

v_gene: TRBV27
j_gene: TRBJ1-1
len: 14
abundance: -
d_gene: -
CDR3aa: CASSLSVQGGEAFF
CDR3nt: TGTGCCAGCAGTTTATCGGTTCAGGGCGGTGAAGCTTTCTTT

v_gene: TRBV19
j_gene: TRBJ1-1
len: 14
abundance: once
d_gene: -
CDR3aa: CASRNGQTNTEAFF
CDR3nt: TGTGCCAGTAGGAATGGACAGACCAACACTGAAGCTTTCTTT

v_gene: TRBV6-1
j_gene: TRBJ1-2
len: 13
abundance: -
d_gene: TRBD1
CDR3aa: CASSSGTVYGYTF
CDR3nt: TGTGCCAGCAGTTCCGGGACAGTCTATGGCTACACCTTC

v_gene: TRBV13
j_gene: TRBJ2-3
len: 14
abundance: -
d_gene: TRBD2
CDR3aa: CASSSPGLEDTQYF
CDR3nt: TGTGCCAGCAGCTCTCCGGGACTAGAAGATACGCAGTATTTT

v_gene: TRBV9
j_gene: TRBJ2-5
len: 15
abundance: -
d_gene: TRBD2
CDR3aa: CASSVAAGGWETQYF
CDR3nt: TGTGCCAGCAGCGTAGCGGCGGGAGGATGGGAGACCCAGTACTTC

v_gene: TRBV6-5
j_gene: TRBJ2-1
len: 14
abundance: -
d_gene: TRBD1
CDR3aa: CASSSGQGSDEQFF
CDR3nt: TGTGCCAGCAGTTCGGGACAGGGTAGCGATGAGCAGTTCTTC

v_gene: TRBV15
j_gene: TRBJ1-4
len: 13
abundance: -
d_gene: -
CDR3aa: CATSRGREEKLFF
CDR3nt: TGTGCCACCAGCAGAGGACGGGAGGAAAAACTGTTTTTT

v_gene: TRBV4-1
j_gene: TRBJ2-1
len: 15
abundance: -
d_gene: TRBD1
CDR3aa: CASSQEPGQFNEQFF
CDR3nt: TGCGCCAGCAGCCAAGAACCGGGACAGTTCAATGAGCAGTTCTTC

v_gene: TRBV6-9
j_gene: TRBJ2-7
len: 18
abundance: -
d_gene: TRBD1
CDR3aa: CASRGLGQGVVSLAEQYF
CDR3nt: TGTGCCAGCAGGGGTCTAGGACAGGGGGTAGTCTCATTGGCCGAGCAGTACTTC

v_gene: TRBV28
j_gene: TRBJ1-5
len: 14
abundance: -
d_gene: -
CDR3aa: CASSEGYSNQPQHF
CDR3nt: TGTGCCAGCAGTGAGGGCTATAGCAATCAGCCCCAGCATTTT

v_gene: TRBV7-6
j_gene: TRBJ2-1
len: 16
abundance: once
d_gene: TRBD2
CDR3aa: CASRGTSGSAYNEQFF
CDR3nt: TGTGCCAGCAGGGGGACTAGCGGGAGTGCCTACAATGAGCAGTTCTTC

v_gene: TRBV18
j_gene: TRBJ1-1
len: 12
abundance: many
d_gene: -
CDR3aa: CASSPGNTEAFF
CDR3nt: TGTGCCAGCTCACCAGGGAACACTGAAGCTTTCTTT

v_gene: TRBV6-6
j_gene: TRBJ2-5
len: 16
abundance: -
d_gene: -
CDR3aa: CASSYSRARESETQYF
CDR3nt: TGTGCCAGCAGTTACTCGAGGGCCAGGGAGAGCGAGACCCAGTACTTC

v_gene: TRBV12-5
j_gene: TRBJ2-7
len: 13
abundance: -
d_gene: -
CDR3aa: CASGLYARYEQYF
CDR3nt: TGTGCTAGTGGTTTGTATGCCCGGTACGAGCAGTACTTC

v_gene: TRBV5-1
j_gene: TRBJ1-4
len: 15
abundance: -
d_gene: -
CDR3aa: CASSWRGGTNEKLFF
CDR3nt: TGCGCCAGCAGCTGGCGGGGGGGGACTAATGAAAAACTGTTTTTT

v_gene: TRBV28
j_gene: TRBJ2-7
len: 14
abundance: -
d_gene: TRBD1
CDR3aa: CASSRTGQGYEQYF
CDR3nt: TGTGCCAGCAGCCGAACAGGACAGGGGTACGAGCAGTACTTC

v_gene: TRBV6-1
j_gene: TRBJ2-7
len: 14
abundance: -
d_gene: -
CDR3aa: CASSESGNLREQYF
CDR3nt: TGTGCCAGCAGTGAATCAGGGAACTTGAGGGAGCAGTACTTC

v_gene: TRBV4-1
j_gene: TRBJ2-7
len: 17
abundance: -
d_gene: -
CDR3aa: CASSQVEWTISSSGQYF
CDR3nt: TGCGCCAGCAGCCAAGTTGAATGGACCATCTCTTCGTCGGGGCAGTACTTC

v_gene: TRBV25-1
j_gene: TRBJ2-1
len: 17
abundance: -
d_gene: -
CDR3aa: CASSPNNMGREFNEQFF
CDR3nt: TGTGCCAGCAGTCCTAACAATATGGGCCGGGAGTTCAATGAGCAGTTCTTC

v_gene: TRBV19
j_gene: TRBJ1-1
len: 13
abundance: -
d_gene: -
CDR3aa: CASSIKMNTEAFF
CDR3nt: TGTGCCAGTAGTATAAAGATGAACACTGAAGCTTTCTTT